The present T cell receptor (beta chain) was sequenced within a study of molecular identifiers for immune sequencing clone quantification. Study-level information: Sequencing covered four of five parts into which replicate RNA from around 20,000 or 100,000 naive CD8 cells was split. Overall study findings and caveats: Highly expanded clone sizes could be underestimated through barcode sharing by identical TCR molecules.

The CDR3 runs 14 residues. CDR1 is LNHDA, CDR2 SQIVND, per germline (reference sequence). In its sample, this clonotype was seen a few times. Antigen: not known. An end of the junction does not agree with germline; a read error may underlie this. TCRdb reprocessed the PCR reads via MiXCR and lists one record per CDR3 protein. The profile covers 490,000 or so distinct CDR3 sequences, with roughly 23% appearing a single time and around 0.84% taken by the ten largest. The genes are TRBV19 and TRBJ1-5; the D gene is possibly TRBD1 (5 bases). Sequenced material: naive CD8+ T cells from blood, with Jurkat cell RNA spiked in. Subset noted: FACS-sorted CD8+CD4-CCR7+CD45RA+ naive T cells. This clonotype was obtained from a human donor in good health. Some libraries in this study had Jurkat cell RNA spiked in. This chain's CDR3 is CASSSVGVGQPPHF. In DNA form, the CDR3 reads TGTGCCAGTAGTTCGGTGGGGGTGGGTCAGCCCCCGCATTTT.